This T cell receptor (beta chain) was captured in a study of cytomegalovirus exposure and HLA in healthy donors. Broader study findings: Among immune exposure information, only CMV serostatus was available.

V lost 3 bases, J lost 9 bases, and 3 bases stayed unmatched. Per germline, CDR1 SQVTM and CDR2 ANQGSEA. The CDR3 runs to 13 residues. This clone has a handful of counts. The antigen is undetermined. Primers for the PCR totalled 60 Vbeta and 13 Jbeta. Repertoires were generated with immunoSEQ multiplex PCR, while TCRdb's copy carries only in-frame clones and drops some. The sample includes 150,000 or so clones, approximately 80% of them seen just once. At collection, donors were nominally healthy, but unrecorded immune exposures were probable. Material for sequencing was PBMCs. The chain combines TRBV29-1 with TRBJ2-1, with 12 positions matching TRBD2. The sequence was collected from a man younger than 45 in good health and CMV-seropositive. CDR3 sequence: CSVDTSGRSEQFF. Here the CDR3 DNA reads TGCAGCGTTGACACTAGCGGGAGGAGTGAGCAGTTCTTC.